Each of the 15 T cell receptor beta chains below was sequenced from the same sample in a study of T cells in Graves' hyperthyroidism and ophthalmopathy. Template material for amplifying TCR beta CDR3 regions consisted of RNA transcripts. In the first-round RT-PCR of the TCR CDR3, the HTBI primer set was used. TCRdb re-derived calls from the multiplex PCR reads in MiXCR, one entry per CDR3 protein. The sample shows about 180,000 distinct CDR3 sequences, more than 15% of them seen only once. The sample comprised blood. The receptors derive from a woman aged 45-60 years with Graves' hyperthyroidism.

This clonotype was detected many times. The rearrangement links TRBV24-1 to TRBJ1-6, with D possibly matching TRBD1 (5 bases). Trimming removed 5 bases from V and 9 bases from J, with 10 bases in between. Per germline, CDR1 KGHDR and CDR2 SFDVKD. The CDR3 length is 13 residues. DNA for the CDR3: TGTGCCACCAGTGCTTTCGGGGGTTCACCCCTCCACTTT. Its translation is CATSAFGGSPLHF.

The chain links TRBV24-1 to TRBJ2-1; a possible D gene is TRBD1 (6 bases). Germline V gives CDR1 KGHDR, CDR2 SFDVKD. The V end lost 7 bases, the J end lost 11 bases, and 14 bases lay between the germline ends. This CDR3 is 12 amino acids long. In nucleotides, the CDR3 is TGTGCCACCAGCTCGGGGACAACTAAGCAGTTCTTC. Protein product: CATSSGTTKQFF.

V and J are TRBV7-8 and TRBJ2-7; 16 bases are a match to TRBD2. Germline trimming cut 4 bases from V and 2 bases from J; bases unmatched to any gene: 5. The CDR3 covers 17 residues. The V gene's germline CDR1 is SGHVS and CDR2 FQNEAQ. Here the CDR3 DNA reads TGTGCCAGCAGCTCGACCGGGACTAGCGGGGGGGCCTACGAGCAGTACTTC. Residues: CASSSTGTSGGAYEQYF. Together with reference TRBV7-8 and TRBJ2-7, the CDR3 gives the full variable domain: GAGVSQSPRYKVAKRGQDVALRCDPISGHVSLFWYQQALGQGPEFLTYFQNEAQLDKSGLPSDRFFAERPEGSVSTLKIQRTQQEDSAVYLCASSSTGTSGGAYEQYFGPGTRLTVT.

This clonotype was observed many times. CDR3 protein: CASRPGGAYNEQFF. CDR3 DNA sequence: TGTGCCAGCAGGCCGGGGGGGGCGTACAATGAGCAGTTCTTC. The genes are TRBV6-2 or TRBV6-3 and TRBJ2-1, with 8 nucleotides matching TRBD2. CDR1 MNHEY and CDR2 SVGEGT come from the germline V gene. The CDR3 runs to 14 residues. After removal of 6 bases from V and 4 bases from J, the junction contained 5 bases not matched to a gene.

This clonotype was counted ten times or more. The chain combines TRBV19 with TRBJ1-1, with 8 bases matching TRBD1. V shed 0 bases, J shed 0 bases, and the junction held 6 bases outside the gene matches. The CDR3 has 17 amino acids. CDR1 and CDR2 (germline): LNHDA, SQIVND (reference sequence). The CDR3 nucleotides read TGTGCCAGTAGTATAGACCCGACAGGGGCCTTGAACACTGAAGCTTTCTTT. It codes for CASSIDPTGALNTEAFF.

Many counts were recorded for this clonotype. As DNA, the CDR3 is TGTGCCAGCAGCCCCCGGTGGCGGGGTGAAAAACTGTTTTTT. Its protein product is CASSPRWRGEKLFF. This chain joins TRBV7-2 and TRBJ1-4; D is uncertain. The germline CDR1 and CDR2 sequences are SGHTA and FQGNSA. CDR3 length: 14 residues. V dropped 5 bases and J dropped 7 bases, with 14 bases sitting between them.

This clonotype has just a few counts. The rearrangement uses TRBV5-5 and TRBJ2-4; no clear D gene. Germline CDR1 reads SGHKS; CDR2 reads YYEKEE (reference sequence). Trimming stripped 4 bases from V and 5 bases from J, with 16 bases between. The CDR3 is made up of 15 amino acids. For the CDR3, the DNA is TGTGCCAGCAGCCTGGTCCCCGGAAGGCAAAACATTCAGTACTTC. Translated: CASSLVPGRQNIQYF.

CDR3 DNA sequence: TGTGCCAGCAGCTTAGTCGGGACAGGAGGTTCACCCCTCCACTTT. Translating gives CASSLVGTGGSPLHF. This chain joins TRBV7-9 and TRBJ1-6, with TRBD1 matching 8 bases. Germline CDR1 SEHNR, CDR2 FQNEAQ (reference sequence). The CDR3 has 15 amino acids. V shed 1 base and J 9 bases; nucleotides not matched to a gene: 5.

The table lists this clonotype with many counts. The V gene is TRBV24-1, the J gene TRBJ2-7, with 7 bases matching TRBD1. Germline CDR1 reads KGHDR; CDR2 reads SFDVKD. Losses at the gene ends were 3 bases for V and 7 bases for J; bases not matched to a gene: 2. This CDR3 spans 12 amino acids. DNA for the CDR3: TGTGCCACCAGTGATCGGGACAGTGAGCAGTACTTC. Translating it yields CATSDRDSEQYF.

The sample holds many counts of this clonotype. V usage is TRBV5-1 and J usage is TRBJ1-1; no firm D call. V dropped 4 bases and J dropped 11 bases, with 21 bases sitting between them. The CDR3 totals 14 residues. Germline CDR1 and CDR2: SGHRS and YFSETQ. This CDR3 reads CASSPGISSNPAFF. CDR3 DNA sequence: TGCGCCAGCAGCCCTGGGATAAGTTCCAACCCGGCTTTCTTT.

In its sample, this clonotype was seen many times. The V and J genes are TRBV5-1 and TRBJ2-5, with a weak D call TRBD1 (6 bases). Looked up from germline, CDR1 is SGHRS and CDR2 is YFSETQ. V dropped 3 bases and J dropped 5 bases, with 17 bases sitting between them. This CDR3 has 15 amino acids. The CDR3 sequence: CASSSRGAGEETQYF. The CDR3 coding sequence is TGCGCCAGCAGCTCAAGAGGGGCAGGGGAGGAGACCCAGTACTTC.

This clonotype has a count of ten or more. This chain connects TRBV12-3 or TRBV12-4 to TRBJ1-1, with 12 bases fitting TRBD1. The CDR3 length is 16 residues. Unmatched junction bases numbered 6, after V lost 1 base and J lost 6 bases. The CDR3 sequence: CASSLGDRGRRAEAFF. The CDR3 DNA reads as TGTGCCAGCAGTTTAGGGGACAGGGGGCGCAGAGCTGAAGCTTTCTTT.

This clonotype was seen many times. The chain links TRBV11-2 to TRBJ2-5; D unresolved. Germline V gene lookup returns CDR1 SGHAT and CDR2 FQNNGV. V lost 5 bases and J 5 bases, leaving 15 bases between the germline ends. The CDR3 consists of 14 residues. The DNA for the CDR3 is TGTGCCAGCAGCCCCCGGGCAGGACGGGAGACCCAGTACTTC. Translating gives CASSPRAGRETQYF. The whole variable domain, remainder taken from reference TRBV11-2 and TRBJ2-5, is EAGVAQSPRYKIIEKRQSVAFWCNPISGHATLYWYQQILGQGPKLLIQFQNNGVVDDSQLPKDRFSAERLKGVDSTLKIQPAKLEDSAVYLCASSPRAGRETQYFGPGTRLLVL.

This clonotype came up many times. V is TRBV5-8 and J is TRBJ2-7; a weak D match, TRBD2 (5 bases). The V gene lost 4 bases and the J gene lost 2 bases, with 16 bases spanning the gap. The CDR3 is 15 residues long. Looked up from germline, CDR1 is SGHTS and CDR2 is YDEGEE. CDR3 sequence reads: CASSGTGLATYEQYF. Here the CDR3 DNA reads TGTGCCAGCAGCGGAACCGGACTTGCCACCTACGAGCAGTACTTC. Complete variable domain (other parts from reference TRBV5-8 and TRBJ2-7): EAGVTQSPTHLIKTRGQQATLRCSPISGHTSVYWYQQALGLGLQFLLWYDEGEERNRGNFPPRFSGRQFPNYSSELNVNALELEDSALYLCASSGTGLATYEQYFGPGTRLTVT.

In this sample, this clonotype turned up many times. The DNA of the CDR3 is TGTGCCAGCAGCTTAGGGGGGGCCACCTACAATGAGCAGTTCTTC. This gives the protein CASSLGGATYNEQFF. The rearrangement uses TRBV7-9 and TRBJ2-1, with D perhaps being TRBD1 or TRBD2 (6 bases each). CDR3 length equals 15 residues. CDR1 SEHNR and CDR2 FQNEAQ come from the germline V gene (reference sequence). The V gene lost 1 base and the J gene lost 2 bases, with 9 bases spanning the gap.